This T cell receptor beta chain was sequenced for a study of T-cell reconstitution after alpha-beta-depleted transplantation in children. V shed 6 bases and J shed 8 bases, with 17 bases lying between them. CDR1 DFQATT and CDR2 SNEGSKA come from the germline V gene (reference sequence). The CDR3 runs 13 residues. Points from the study as a whole: T cells produced anew were the main source of T-cell counts and diversity one year after transplant. It was reported that alpha-beta T cells came from several hundred expanded graft clones (about two months after transplant).

Library preparation (for TCRbeta) was performed with unique molecular identifiers. Each CDR3 protein gets one entry after TCRdb re-called the PCR reads with MiXCR. Among 700,000 or so distinct CDR3 sequences, roughly 13% were seen once, and the ten largest hold around 0.76%. This clonotype was seen only a few times. Its antigen is unknown. V usage is TRBV20-1 and J usage is TRBJ2-1; D may correspond to TRBD1 or TRBD2 (5 bases each). This sample comprised PBMCs, obtained before TCRalphabeta/CD19-depleted stem cell transplant. The TCR originated in a girl aged 2 to 9 with congenital amegakaryocytic thrombocytopenia, due to receive a stem cell transplant. For the CDR3, the DNA is TGCAGTGCCCTAAAGGGGAGTCTCTATGAGCAGTTCTTC. This translates into CSALKGSLYEQFF.